The 32 T cell receptor beta chains presented below share a single source sample, sequenced in a study of shared clonotypes between healthy human individuals. Assay: immunoSEQ multiplex PCR; the TCRdb copy retains only in-frame clones and omits some. There are about 2,500,000 clones in the sample; over 85% occur only once, and over 0.12% lies in the top ten. The source material was naive CD4+ T cells sorted from blood. This sample's subset: CD45RA+ positively selected. The receptor set was obtained from a man aged 18 to 30 in good health.

V usage is TRBV7-2 and J usage is TRBJ2-3; D possibly corresponds to TRBD2 (5 bases). With 7 bases removed from V and 0 bases from J, the gap between germline ends came to 11 bases. CDR1 is SGHTA and CDR2 is FQGNSA in the germline V gene. The CDR3 runs 14 residues. This CDR3 reads CASTQERSTDTQYF. CDR3 in DNA: TGTGCCAGCACCCAAGAGCGGAGCACAGATACGCAGTATTTT.

This clone occurred once. V gene TRBV27 combines with J gene TRBJ1-1; TRBD1 is a possible D gene (6 bases). Between the trimmed V and J ends, which lost 5 bases and 3 bases, there was a span of 19 bases. The CDR3 sequence is 16 residues long. Germline loops: CDR1 MNHEY, CDR2 SMNVEV (reference sequence). CDR3: CASSPARGGPYTEAFF. The CDR3 nucleotides are TGTGCCAGCAGTCCCGCCCGGGGGGGGCCTTACACTGAAGCTTTCTTT.

Here the CDR3 reads CSASKTTGQGNEKLFF. The CDR3 DNA reads TGCAGCGCTTCCAAAACTACCGGACAGGGGAATGAAAAACTGTTTTTT. The chain recombines TRBV29-1 with TRBJ1-4; 9 nucleotides align to TRBD1. In germline, CDR1 is SQVTM, CDR2 ANQGSEA. The CDR3 runs to 16 residues. The V gene end was trimmed by 7 bases and the J gene end by 5 bases; junction bases not matched to a gene: 14.

This clone has only one observation. In the same sample, other DNA sequences code for this CDR3. The gene calls are TRBV6-5 and TRBJ1-6, with unresolved D. The germline V gene encodes CDR1 MNHEY and CDR2 SVGAGI. The CDR3 covers 12 residues. V gave up 2 bases and J gave up 6 bases, with 2 bases separating them. CDR3 nucleotide sequence: TGTGCCAGCAGTTACCTTAATTCACCCCTCCACTTT. As protein: CASSYLNSPLHF.

The rearrangement uses TRBV10-3 and TRBJ2-5; TRBD1 matches 8 bases. From germline, CDR1 is ENHRY and CDR2 SYGVKD. The V segment lost 2 bases and the J segment 6 bases; nucleotides outside the gene matches: 11. This CDR3 comprises 16 residues. The CDR3 spells CAISEVGTGGGKTQYF. In DNA, the CDR3 is TGTGCCATCAGTGAGGTTGGAACAGGGGGAGGAAAGACCCAGTACTTC.

On this clone itself: Within the sample, other DNA sequences also encode this same CDR3. The rearrangement links TRBV5-4 to TRBJ2-5, with D possibly matching TRBD1 (6 bases). This CDR3 has 13 amino acids. V was pared by 5 bases and J by 2 bases, with 10 bases between. From germline, CDR1 is SGHNT and CDR2 YYREEE (reference sequence). Written as DNA, the CDR3 is TGTGCCAGCAGTCGGACAGAACAAGAGACCCAGTACTTC. Its translation: CASSRTEQETQYF.

V usage is TRBV30 and J usage is TRBJ1-4; D perhaps matches TRBD1 (5 bases). Deletions cut 1 base from V and 4 bases from J, with 7 bases between. The CDR3 length is 13 residues. Germline V gives CDR1 GTSNPN, CDR2 SVGIG (reference sequence). CDR3 DNA sequence: TGTGCCTGGAGTGGGGGACGTAATGAAAAACTGTTTTTT. Translation gives CAWSGGRNEKLFF. Looking up the rest from reference TRBV30 and TRBJ1-4 gives the full variable domain: SQTIHQWPATLVQPVGSPLSLECTVEGTSNPNLYWYRQAAGRGLQLLFYSVGIGQISSEVPQNLSASRPQDRQFILSSKKLLLSDSGFYLCAWSGGRNEKLFFGSGTQLSVL.

This clone was picked up one time. The chain joins TRBV7-9 to TRBJ2-1; D gene unclear. This CDR3 has 11 amino acids. Trimming stripped 5 bases from V and 9 bases from J, with 8 bases between. CDR1 SEHNR and CDR2 FQNEAQ come from the germline V gene (reference sequence). The CDR3, as DNA: TGTGCCAGCAGCCTTGGACGTGAGCAGTTCTTC. Protein product: CASSLGREQFF.

The V gene is TRBV18, the J gene TRBJ1-1; D is possibly TRBD1 (6 bases). The CDR3 is 14 residues long. V was shortened by 2 bases and J by 6 bases, with 13 bases between the two germline ends. The V gene's germline CDR1 is KGHSH and CDR2 LQKENI. The chain's CDR3 is CASSPGKQGPEAFF. The CDR3 DNA reads as TGTGCCAGCTCACCAGGTAAACAGGGTCCTGAAGCTTTCTTT.

This clone was seen just once. V gene TRBV27 combines with J gene TRBJ2-5; D might be TRBD2 (6 bases). CDR1 is MNHEY, CDR2 SMNVEV, per germline (reference sequence). This CDR3 has 15 amino acids. Between the trimmed V and J ends, which lost 10 bases and 5 bases, there was a span of 23 bases. CDR3 loop: CATRDWARGGETQYF. The CDR3 coding sequence is TGTGCCACCAGGGACTGGGCCCGGGGCGGCGAGACCCAGTACTTC.

The table lists this clone with a count of one. The chain is built from TRBV18 and TRBJ2-7; D gene unclear. This CDR3 has 12 residues. Trimming took off 4 bases at V and 5 bases at J, with 9 bases between the two ends. Germline-derived CDR1 and CDR2 are KGHSH and LQKENI. The CDR3: CASSRSGNEQYF. CDR3 bases: TGTGCCAGCTCACGATCGGGTAACGAGCAGTACTTC.

V usage is TRBV19 and J usage is TRBJ2-1; 9 nucleotides agree with TRBD1. CDR1 LNHDA and CDR2 SQIVND come from the germline V gene (reference sequence). Trimming cost V 9 bases and J 12 bases; bases outside gene matches: 21. This CDR3 has 16 residues. The CDR3 spells CASTTGGSRLAQGQFF. DNA for the CDR3: TGTGCCAGCACGACAGGGGGTTCCCGACTAGCCCAGGGGCAGTTCTTC.

The chain is built from TRBV29-1 and TRBJ2-4; D call uncertain. V lost 5 bases to trimming and J lost 1 base, with 12 bases between them. Germline values: CDR1 SQVTM, CDR2 ANQGSEA. The CDR3 spans 14 residues. The CDR3 is CSVSESLAKNIQYF. The CDR3 DNA reads TGCAGCGTTTCCGAGTCATTGGCCAAAAACATTCAGTACTTC. Using reference TRBV29-1 and TRBJ2-4 for the parts outside the CDR3, the full variable domain is SAVISQKPSRDICQRGTSLTIQCQVDSQVTMMFWYRQQPGQSLTLIATANQGSEATYESGFVIDKFPISRPNLTFSTLTVSNMSPEDSSIYLCSVSESLAKNIQYFGAGTRLSVL.

This clone was seen a single time. J is TRBJ2-7 and V is TRBV30; 10 nucleotides line up with TRBD1. Germline CDR1 reads GTSNPN; CDR2 reads SVGIG (reference sequence). The length of the CDR3 is 16 residues. Trimming took 0 bases from V and 3 from J; bases not matched to a gene: 8. The CDR3 sequence is CAWSVEGTGEFYEQYF. The DNA of the CDR3 is TGTGCCTGGAGTGTAGAGGGGACAGGGGAATTCTACGAGCAGTACTTC.

The sample holds a few counts of this clone. This rearrangement joins TRBV6-5 to TRBJ2-6, with D possibly being TRBD1 or TRBD2 (5 bases each). V was shortened by 6 bases and J by 1 base, with 10 bases between the two germline ends. Germline loops: CDR1 MNHEY, CDR2 SVGAGI. The CDR3 is 15 residues long. The CDR3 bases are TGTGCCAGCAGCCACGAGGGGTCTGGGGCCAACGTCCTGACTTTC. Its protein product is CASSHEGSGANVLTF.

Of note for this clone: The same CDR3 is also encoded by other DNA sequences in this sample. The chain employs TRBV10-3 and TRBJ1-3, with no clear D. V was cut by 6 bases and J by 1 base, with 4 bases left in between. Germline assignment: CDR1 ENHRY and CDR2 SYGVKD. The CDR3 is made up of 12 amino acids. The chain's CDR3 is CAIRGSGNTIYF. CDR3 nucleotide sequence: TGTGCCATCAGAGGGTCTGGAAACACCATATATTTT.

V is TRBV5-4 and J is TRBJ1-1; a possible D gene is TRBD1 (6 bases). The CDR3 is 16 residues long. V dropped 4 bases and J dropped 4 bases, with 20 bases sitting between them. CDR1 is SGHNT, CDR2 YYREEE, per germline (reference sequence). CDR3 protein: CASSPGGSRGSTEAFF. The DNA for the CDR3 is TGTGCCAGCAGCCCGGGGGGATCTAGGGGGAGCACTGAAGCTTTCTTT.

This clone was recorded only once. This sequence joins TRBV7-9 and TRBJ2-2; D possibly matches TRBD1 or TRBD2 (5 bases each). CDR3 size: 14 residues. Germline V CDR1 and CDR2: SEHNR, FQNEAQ (reference sequence). Trimming took off 6 bases at V and 3 bases at J, with 11 bases between the two ends. As DNA, the CDR3 is TGTGCCAGCAGGAGGGGATGGGACACCGGGGAGCTGTTTTTT. This sequence encodes CASRRGWDTGELFF. The variable domain in full, with the rest retrieved from reference TRBV7-9 and TRBJ2-2, is DTGVSQNPRHKITKRGQNVTFRCDPISEHNRLYWYRQTLGQGPEFLTYFQNEAQLEKSRLLSDRFSAERPKGSFSTLEIQRTEQGDSAMYLCASRRGWDTGELFFGEGSRLTVL.

The chain recombines TRBV6-1 with TRBJ2-5; D ambiguous. Looked up from germline, CDR1 is MNHNS and CDR2 is SASEGT. There are 13 residues in the CDR3. V was clipped by 9 bases and J by 5 bases, with 16 bases between them. The CDR3 here is CARRKASRETQYF. CDR3 DNA sequence: TGTGCCAGAAGGAAGGCGTCGCGGGAGACCCAGTACTTC.

J is TRBJ2-7 and V is TRBV7-9; 11 nucleotides line up with TRBD1. CDR3 length: 13 residues. J gave up 7 bases and V 8 bases, and 7 bases lay outside the gene matches. From germline, CDR1 is SEHNR and CDR2 FQNEAQ (reference sequence). CDR3: CASGQGARGEQYF. The CDR3 DNA reads as TGTGCCAGCGGACAGGGGGCGCGGGGTGAGCAGTACTTC.

The CDR3 DNA follows: TGTGCCAGCAGCTGGGGAAGGACTTCCAATGAGCAGTTCTTC. Translated: CASSWGRTSNEQFF. The V call is TRBV6-5, the J call TRBJ2-1; TRBD2 is a possible D gene (5 bases). The CDR3 length is 14 residues. V shed 6 bases and J shed 6 bases, with 15 bases lying between them. Germline lookup yields CDR1 MNHEY and CDR2 SVGAGI.

Comment on this clone: The same CDR3 arises from other DNA sequences in this sample as well. The V gene is TRBV7-9, the J gene TRBJ2-1; D unresolved. Germline V gene sequence: CDR1 SEHNR, CDR2 FQNEAQ (reference sequence). The CDR3 spans 11 residues. The V end lost 3 bases, the J end lost 5 bases, and 2 bases lay between the germline ends. CDR3 coding DNA: TGTGCCAGCAGCTTGGACAATGAGCAGTTCTTC. Protein: CASSLDNEQFF.

The rearrangement uses TRBV14 and TRBJ2-1, with 8 bases identical to TRBD2. The germline CDR1 and CDR2 sequences are SGHDN and FVKESK. This CDR3 has 16 residues. Trimming took 3 bases from V and 2 from J; bases not matched to a gene: 6. The CDR3 region has the DNA TGTGCCAGCAGCCAGAACGGGACTAGGCCCTACAATGAGCAGTTCTTC. This gives the protein CASSQNGTRPYNEQFF.

This clone is a singleton in its sample. This CDR3 is CASRKEVLGPEQYF. In DNA form, the CDR3 reads TGTGCCAGCAGGAAGGAGGTTTTAGGGCCCGAGCAGTACTTC. The rearrangement uses TRBV6-1 and TRBJ2-7; maybe TRBD2 (5 bases). Germline V gene sequence: CDR1 MNHNS, CDR2 SASEGT. The CDR3 has 14 amino acids. The V end lost 6 bases, the J end lost 6 bases, and 18 bases lay between the germline ends.

The chain has TRBV7-8 and TRBJ2-5; D is perhaps TRBD2 (6 bases). The CDR3 consists of 15 residues. With 3 bases removed from V and 5 bases from J, the gap between germline ends came to 16 bases. Germline assignment: CDR1 SGHVS and CDR2 FQNEAQ. The CDR3 coding sequence is TGTGCCAGCAGCTTCCCACGACTAGGGGCGGAGACCCAGTACTTC. Amino acid sequence: CASSFPRLGAETQYF.

The V gene is TRBV2, the J gene TRBJ2-1; TRBD2 agrees at 9 bases. In germline, CDR1 is SNHLY, CDR2 FYNNEI. J lost 10 bases, V lost 7 bases, and 14 bases had no gene match. CDR3 size: 15 residues. The CDR3 nucleotides read TGTGCCAGCAACGGGAAGAGTAGCGGGAGACCCGAGCAGTTCTTC. It is translated as CASNGKSSGRPEQFF. Combining the CDR3 with reference TRBV2 and TRBJ2-1 gives the whole variable domain EPEVTQTPSHQVTQMGQEVILRCVPISNHLYFYWYRQILGQKVEFLVSFYNNEISEKSEIFDDQFSVERPDGSNFTLKIRSTKLEDSAMYFCASNGKSSGRPEQFFGPGTRLTVL.

The chain recombines TRBV7-9 with TRBJ2-5; 7 nucleotides match TRBD1. The germline gives CDR1 SEHNR, CDR2 FQNEAQ (reference sequence). The CDR3 extends over 13 amino acids. The J segment lost 13 bases and the V segment lost 5 bases, leaving 13 bases of the junction unmatched. In DNA form, the CDR3 reads TGTGCCAGCAGCCTGGCCCCTGACAGGGTAGCGTACTTC. This codes for CASSLAPDRVAYF.

This clone was recorded once. The genes are TRBV7-9 and TRBJ1-2, with 7 positions matching TRBD1. Germline lookup yields CDR1 SEHNR and CDR2 FQNEAQ (reference sequence). CDR3 length: 17 amino acids. V gave up 5 bases and J gave up 7 bases; unmatched junction bases: 19. The CDR3 nucleotides are TGTGCCAGCAGCCTAAAAACAGGGGACTCCCTGCTCGGTGGCTACACCTTC. Encoded protein: CASSLKTGDSLLGGYTF.

This rearrangement joins TRBV7-6 to TRBJ2-5; D is possibly TRBD1 (6 bases). CDR1 and CDR2 from the germline V gene are SGHVS and FNYEAQ. CDR3 length: 14 residues. Between the trimmed V and J ends, which lost 4 bases and 5 bases, there was a span of 14 bases. The CDR3 DNA reads as TGTGCCAGCAGCTCGCAAGGGGGTATGGAGACCCAGTACTTC. Amino acids: CASSSQGGMETQYF. The whole variable domain, remainder taken from reference TRBV7-6 and TRBJ2-5, is GAGVSQSPRYKVTKRGQDVALRCDPISGHVSLYWYRQALGQGPEFLTYFNYEAQQDKSGLPNDRFSAERPEGSISTLTIQRTEQRDSAMYRCASSSQGGMETQYFGPGTRLLVL.

The chain joins TRBV27 to TRBJ2-1; D uncertain. Per the germline V gene, CDR1 is MNHEY and CDR2 is SMNVEV (reference sequence). This CDR3 comprises 13 residues. The V end was cut by 5 bases, the J end by 10 bases, with 15 bases between. In nucleotides, the CDR3 is TGTGCCAGCAGTCCCCGGTCTAACTGGGAGCAGTTCTTC. Translating gives CASSPRSNWEQFF.

The chain recombines TRBV6-5 with TRBJ2-7, with D perhaps given as TRBD1 or TRBD2 (6 bases each). This CDR3 is 15 amino acids long. Trimming took 6 bases from V and 1 from J, leaving 16 bases between them. CDR1 MNHEY and CDR2 SVGAGI come from the germline V gene. The CDR3 reads CASRRLGGPSYEQYF. The DNA for the CDR3 is TGTGCCAGCAGGCGATTGGGGGGCCCATCCTACGAGCAGTACTTC.

This chain links TRBV5-4 with TRBJ1-2; 8 bases line up with TRBD1. The CDR3 loop spans 15 amino acids. Germline loops: CDR1 SGHNT, CDR2 YYREEE (reference sequence). V dropped 0 bases and J dropped 8; count of bases not matched to a gene: 9. The CDR3 here is CASSLDGQGAQGYTF. As DNA, the CDR3 is TGTGCCAGCAGCTTGGATGGCCAGGGGGCGCAAGGCTACACCTTC.